This T cell receptor (beta chain) was profiled in a study of shared T cell receptors in the human thymus. Germline CDR1 SNHLY, CDR2 FYNNEI. With 11 bases clipped from V and 5 bases from J, the junction kept 12 bases outside the gene matches. The CDR3 runs 14 residues. Assay used: immunoSEQ multiplex PCR; TCRdb lists only in-frame clones, some missing. The repertoire has approximately 660,000 clones, approximately 88% of them found once; the top ten carry about 0.01%. This same sample was also part of a study on human thymus T cells. Per that study: Resections removed during corrective heart surgery provided the thymus tissue used.

The chain combines TRBV2 with TRBJ1-3; 7 bases are a match to TRBD1. Sequencing input: thymocytes. This TCR derives from a boy younger than two with a congenital heart defect. The CDR3 DNA sequence: TGTGCCTCACACGCGGCACAGGGGCGAAACACCATATATTTT. Translation: CASHAAQGRNTIYF.